This TCR beta chain was found in a study of cytomegalovirus exposure and HLA in healthy donors. Of note for this clone: Its target is not known.

Study-wide points: TCR beta chain V- and J-gene trimming was linked, in a later analysis, to a missense variant in DCLRE1C. When the data were analyzed later, several of the most significant clusters appeared to be linked to common viral pathogens. There were reportedly fewer N-insertions in an Asian-associated ancestry cluster than the roughly 700-donor mean, in a later analysis. According to a later analysis, most TCR beta chains associated with CMV appeared HLA-restricted.

Between the trimmed V and J ends, which lost 1 base and 14 bases, there was a span of 24 bases. The CDR3 spans 16 residues. Germline V CDR1 and CDR2: LNHDA, SQIVND (reference sequence). Primers: 60 Vbeta forward and 13 Jbeta reverse. Libraries were prepared by immunoSEQ multiplex PCR; TCRdb keeps only in-frame clonotypes and omits some of them. This table holds over 150,000 clones, around 70% found once. The chain combines TRBV19 with TRBJ1-5, with D perhaps matching TRBD1 (5 bases). This TCR derives from a male donor in good health and CMV-seronegative. The sample taken for sequencing was PBMCs. This CDR3 reads CASSIVYGRGTRLEHF. Here the CDR3 DNA reads TGTGCCAGTAGTATAGTCTACGGTCGGGGGACGAGGTTAGAGCATTTT.